This T cell receptor (beta chain) was obtained from a study of T cell repertoires in cytomegalovirus infection. The V gene end was trimmed by 7 bases and the J gene end by 4 bases; junction bases not matched to a gene: 8. From germline, CDR1 is SQVTM and CDR2 ANQGSEA. The CDR3 has 13 amino acids. This clonotype was seen a single time. Its antigen is not known. Study-level findings and limits: Individuals carrying CMV plus the relevant HLA were identified by cumulative frequency of public TCR beta families.

TCRdb used MiXCR to reprocess the reads, holding one entry per CDR3 protein. Here the sample spans 200,000 to 250,000 distinct CDR3 sequences, about 23% being singletons. The J gene is TRBJ1-1, the V gene TRBV29-1, with 8 bases that match TRBD1. The sequence came from a human donor in good health (CMV status not recorded). Some clones in this sample may be carry-over from other donors' samples. The sequencing input was CD8+ T cells from PBMCs. The CDR3 region is CSDRQGRATEAFF. CDR3 coding DNA: TGCAGCGACCGACAGGGGCGGGCCACTGAAGCTTTCTTT. Complete variable domain (other parts from reference TRBV29-1 and TRBJ1-1): SAVISQKPSRDICQRGTSLTIQCQVDSQVTMMFWYRQQPGQSLTLIATANQGSEATYESGFVIDKFPISRPNLTFSTLTVSNMSPEDSSIYLCSDRQGRATEAFFGQGTRLTVV.